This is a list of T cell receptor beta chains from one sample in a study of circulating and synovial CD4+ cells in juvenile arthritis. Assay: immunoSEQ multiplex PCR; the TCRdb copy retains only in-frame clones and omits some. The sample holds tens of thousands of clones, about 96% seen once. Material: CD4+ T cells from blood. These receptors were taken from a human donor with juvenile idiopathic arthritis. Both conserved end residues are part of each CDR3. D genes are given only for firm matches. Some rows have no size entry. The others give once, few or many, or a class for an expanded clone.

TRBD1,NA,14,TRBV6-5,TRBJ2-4,CASSYGTGRNIQYF,TGTGCCAGCAGTTACGGGACAGGGAGGAACATTCAGTACTTC
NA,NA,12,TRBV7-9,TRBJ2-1,CASSFPVNEQFF,TGTGCCAGCAGCTTTCCCGTCAATGAGCAGTTCTTC
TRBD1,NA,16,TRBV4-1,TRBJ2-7,CASSQRPGTATYEQYF,TGCGCCAGCAGCCAACGTCCCGGGACAGCTACCTACGAGCAGTACTTC
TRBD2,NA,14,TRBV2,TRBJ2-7,CASSTGTRAYEQYF,TGTGCCAGCAGTACCGGGACTAGAGCGTACGAGCAGTACTTC
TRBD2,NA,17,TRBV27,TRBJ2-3,CASSPVKLAGPTDTQYF,TGTGCCAGCAGTCCCGTGAAACTAGCGGGACCGACAGATACGCAGTATTTT
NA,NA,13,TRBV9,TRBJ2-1,CASSSTDGDEQFF,TGTGCCAGCAGCTCGACCGACGGGGATGAGCAGTTCTTC
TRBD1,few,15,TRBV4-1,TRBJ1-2,CASSHPDDRGGGYTF,TGCGCCAGCAGCCACCCCGATGACAGGGGCGGGGGCTACACCTTC
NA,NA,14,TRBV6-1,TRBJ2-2,CASNAGLNTGELFF,TGTGCCAGCAACGCGGGTTTGAACACCGGGGAGCTGTTTTTT
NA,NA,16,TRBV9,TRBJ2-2,CASSVDAGLRGGELFF,TGTGCCAGCAGCGTAGATGCGGGATTGAGGGGCGGGGAGCTGTTTTTT
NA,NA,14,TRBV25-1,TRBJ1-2,CASSESGRGDGYTF,TGTGCCAGCAGTGAATCGGGGAGGGGGGATGGCTACACCTTC
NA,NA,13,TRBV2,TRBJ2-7,CASSVTQTYEQYF,TGTGCCAGCAGTGTAACCCAAACCTACGAGCAGTACTTC
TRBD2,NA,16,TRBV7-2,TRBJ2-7,CASSRVGSGSSYEQYF,TGTGCCAGCAGCCGCGTTGGTAGCGGGAGCTCCTACGAGCAGTACTTC